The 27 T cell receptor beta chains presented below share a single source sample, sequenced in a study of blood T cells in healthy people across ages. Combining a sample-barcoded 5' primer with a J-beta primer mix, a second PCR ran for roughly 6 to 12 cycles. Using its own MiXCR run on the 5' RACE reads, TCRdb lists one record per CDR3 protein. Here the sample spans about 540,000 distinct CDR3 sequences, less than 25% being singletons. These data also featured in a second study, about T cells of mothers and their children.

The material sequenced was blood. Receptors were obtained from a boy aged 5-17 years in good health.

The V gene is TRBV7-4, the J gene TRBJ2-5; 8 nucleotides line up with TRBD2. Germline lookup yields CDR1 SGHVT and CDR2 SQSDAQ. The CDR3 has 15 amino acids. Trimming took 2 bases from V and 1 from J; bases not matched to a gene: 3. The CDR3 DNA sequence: TGTGCCAGCAGCTTAAAGCGGGGGACCCAAGAGACCCAGTACTTC. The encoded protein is CASSLKRGTQETQYF.

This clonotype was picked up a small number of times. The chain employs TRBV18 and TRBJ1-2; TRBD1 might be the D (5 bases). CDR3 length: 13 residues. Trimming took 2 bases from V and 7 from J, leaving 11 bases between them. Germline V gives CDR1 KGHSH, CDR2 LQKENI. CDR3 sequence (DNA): TGTGCCAGCTCACCAAAGGAGGGGAGTGGCTACACCTTC. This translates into CASSPKEGSGYTF.

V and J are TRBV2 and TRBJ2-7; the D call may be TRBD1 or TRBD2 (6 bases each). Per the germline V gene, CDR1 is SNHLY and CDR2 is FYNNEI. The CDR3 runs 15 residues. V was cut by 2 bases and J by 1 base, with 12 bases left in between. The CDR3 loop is CASSEPRGVSYEQYV. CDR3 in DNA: TGTGCCAGCAGTGAACCTAGGGGGGTGTCCTACGAGCAGTACGTC.

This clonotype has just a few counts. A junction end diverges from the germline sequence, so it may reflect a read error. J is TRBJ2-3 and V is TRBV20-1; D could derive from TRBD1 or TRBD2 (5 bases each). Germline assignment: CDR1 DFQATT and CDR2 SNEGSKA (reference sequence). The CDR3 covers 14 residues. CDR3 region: CSARVRASTGTQYF. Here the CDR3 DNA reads TGCAGTGCTAGAGTGCGGGCAAGCACAGGTACGCAGTATTTT.

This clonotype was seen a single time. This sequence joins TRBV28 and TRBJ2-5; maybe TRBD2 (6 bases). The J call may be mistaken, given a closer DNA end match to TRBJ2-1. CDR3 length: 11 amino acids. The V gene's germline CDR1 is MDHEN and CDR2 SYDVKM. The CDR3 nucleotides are TGTGCCAGCAGTCGTCGGGACTTGCAGTTCTTC. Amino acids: CASSRRDLQFF.

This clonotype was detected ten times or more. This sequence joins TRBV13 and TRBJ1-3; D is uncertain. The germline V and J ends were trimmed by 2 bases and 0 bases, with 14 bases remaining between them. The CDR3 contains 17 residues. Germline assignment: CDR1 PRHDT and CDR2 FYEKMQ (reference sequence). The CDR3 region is CASSLSHSASSGNTIYF. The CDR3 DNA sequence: TGTGCCAGCAGCTTATCGCATTCAGCGAGCTCTGGAAACACCATATATTTT. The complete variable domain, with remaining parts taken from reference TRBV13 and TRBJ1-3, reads AAGVIQSPRHLIKEKRETATLKCYPIPRHDTVYWYQQGPGQDPQFLISFYEKMQSDKGSIPDRFSAQQFSDYHSELNMSSLELGDSALYFCASSLSHSASSGNTIYFGEGSWLTVV.

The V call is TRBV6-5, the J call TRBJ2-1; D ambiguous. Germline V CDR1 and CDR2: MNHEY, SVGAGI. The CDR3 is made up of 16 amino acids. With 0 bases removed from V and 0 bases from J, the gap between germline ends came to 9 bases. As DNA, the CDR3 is TGTGCCAGCAGTTACTCCGGGTGGAGCTCCTACAATGAGCAGTTCTTC. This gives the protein CASSYSGWSSYNEQFF.

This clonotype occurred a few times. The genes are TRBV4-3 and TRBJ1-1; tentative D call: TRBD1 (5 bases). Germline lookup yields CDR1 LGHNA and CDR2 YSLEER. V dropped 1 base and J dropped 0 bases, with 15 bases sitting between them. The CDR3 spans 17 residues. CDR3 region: CASSQVERPDMNTEAFF. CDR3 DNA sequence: TGCGCCAGCAGCCAAGTGGAGCGGCCGGACATGAACACTGAAGCTTTCTTT.

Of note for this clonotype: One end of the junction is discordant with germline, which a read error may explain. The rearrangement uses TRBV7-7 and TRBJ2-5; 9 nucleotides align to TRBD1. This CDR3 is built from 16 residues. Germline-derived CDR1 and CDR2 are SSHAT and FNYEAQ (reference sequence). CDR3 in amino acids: CASSFTGTGRGETQYF. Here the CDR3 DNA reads TGTGCTAGCAGCTTCACCGGGACAGGGAGAGGAGAGACCCAGTACTTC. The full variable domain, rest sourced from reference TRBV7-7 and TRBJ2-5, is GAGVSQSPRYKVTKRGQDVTLRCDPISSHATLYWYQQALGQGPEFLTYFNYEAQPDKSGLPSDRFSAERPEGSISTLTIQRTEQRDSAMYRCASSFTGTGRGETQYFGPGTRLLVL.

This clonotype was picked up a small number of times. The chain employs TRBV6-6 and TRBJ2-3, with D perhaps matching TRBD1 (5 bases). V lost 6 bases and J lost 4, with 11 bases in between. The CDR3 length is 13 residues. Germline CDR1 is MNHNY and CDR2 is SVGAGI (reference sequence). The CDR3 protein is CASRTVAPDTQYF. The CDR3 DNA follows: TGTGCCAGCAGGACAGTGGCCCCAGATACGCAGTATTTT.

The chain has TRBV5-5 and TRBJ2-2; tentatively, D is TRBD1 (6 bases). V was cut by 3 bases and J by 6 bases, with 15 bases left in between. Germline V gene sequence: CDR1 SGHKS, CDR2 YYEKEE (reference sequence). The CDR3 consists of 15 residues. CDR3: CASSSALGGSGELFF. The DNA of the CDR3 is TGTGCCAGCAGCTCCGCATTAGGGGGTTCCGGGGAGCTGTTTTTT.

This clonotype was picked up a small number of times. CDR3 DNA: TGTGCCCGGGGGGATCCCCCCGGGGAGCTGTTTTTT. Protein: CARGDPPGELFF. V is TRBV30 and J is TRBJ2-2; 7 bases map to TRBD2. V lost 8 bases to trimming and J lost 6 bases; unmatched junction nucleotides: 6. This CDR3 is built from 12 residues. Per the germline V gene, CDR1 is GTSNPN and CDR2 is SVGIG (reference sequence).

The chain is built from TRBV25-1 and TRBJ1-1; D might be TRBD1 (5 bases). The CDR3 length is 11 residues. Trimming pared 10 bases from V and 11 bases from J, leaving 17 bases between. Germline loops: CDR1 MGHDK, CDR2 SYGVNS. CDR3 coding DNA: TGTGCCACGAGAGGTCTGGGGGGGGCTTTCTTT. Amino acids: CATRGLGGAFF.

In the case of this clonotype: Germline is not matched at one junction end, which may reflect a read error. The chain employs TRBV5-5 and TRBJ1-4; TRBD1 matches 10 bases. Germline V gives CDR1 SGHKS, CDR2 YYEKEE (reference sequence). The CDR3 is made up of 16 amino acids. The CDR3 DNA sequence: TGTGCCAGCAGCGCAAGACAGGGGGCGACTAGTGAAAAACTGTTTTTT. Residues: CASSARQGATSEKLFF.

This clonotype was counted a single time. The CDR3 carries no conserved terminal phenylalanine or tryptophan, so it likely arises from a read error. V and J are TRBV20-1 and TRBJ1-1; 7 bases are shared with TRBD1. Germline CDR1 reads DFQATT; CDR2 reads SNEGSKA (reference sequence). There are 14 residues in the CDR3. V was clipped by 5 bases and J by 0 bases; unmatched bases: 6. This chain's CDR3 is CSAGGDSMNTEAFS. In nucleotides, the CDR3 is TGCAGTGCTGGGGGGGACAGTATGAACACTGAAGCTTTCTCT.

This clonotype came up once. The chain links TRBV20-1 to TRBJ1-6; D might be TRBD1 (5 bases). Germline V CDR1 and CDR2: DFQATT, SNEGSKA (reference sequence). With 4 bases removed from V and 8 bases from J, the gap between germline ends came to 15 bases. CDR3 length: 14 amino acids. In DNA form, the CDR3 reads TGCAGTGCTACAGCGGGACGGGGGGATTCACCCCTCCACTTT. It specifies CSATAGRGDSPLHF.

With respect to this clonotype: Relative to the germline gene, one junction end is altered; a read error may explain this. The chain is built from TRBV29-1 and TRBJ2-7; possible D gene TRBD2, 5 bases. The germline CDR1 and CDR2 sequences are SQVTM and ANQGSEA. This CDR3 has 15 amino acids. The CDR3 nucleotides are TGCAGCGTTGATCACCCCGGACTGAAACCCTACGGGCAGTACTTC. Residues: CSVDHPGLKPYGQYF.

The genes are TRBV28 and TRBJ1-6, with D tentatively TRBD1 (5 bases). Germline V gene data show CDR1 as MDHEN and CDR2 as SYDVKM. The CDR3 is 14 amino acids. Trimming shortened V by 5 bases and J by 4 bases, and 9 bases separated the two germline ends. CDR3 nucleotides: TGTGCCAGCAGTCGGGGACGGTATAATTCACCCCTCCACTTT. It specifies CASSRGRYNSPLHF.

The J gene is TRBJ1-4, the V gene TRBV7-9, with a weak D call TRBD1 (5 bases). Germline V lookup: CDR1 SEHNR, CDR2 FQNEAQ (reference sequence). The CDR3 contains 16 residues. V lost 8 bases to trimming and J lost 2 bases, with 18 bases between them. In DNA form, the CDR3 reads TGTGCCAGCCGTCAAGGCGGGGGTTGGACTAATGAAAAACTGTTTTTT. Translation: CASRQGGGWTNEKLFF.

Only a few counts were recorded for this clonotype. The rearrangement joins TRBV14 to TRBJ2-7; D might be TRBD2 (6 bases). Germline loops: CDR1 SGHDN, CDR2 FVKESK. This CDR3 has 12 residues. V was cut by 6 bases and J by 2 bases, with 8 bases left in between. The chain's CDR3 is CASSRETYEQYF. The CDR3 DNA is TGTGCCAGCAGTCGGGAGACCTACGAGCAGTACTTC.

CDR3 amino acids: CASSLDRGVAKNIQYF. The CDR3 coding sequence is TGCGCCAGCAGCTTGGACCGGGGGGTAGCCAAAAACATTCAGTACTTC. The rearrangement links TRBV5-1 to TRBJ2-4; 7 nucleotides align to TRBD2. The CDR3 covers 16 residues. Germline CDR1 and CDR2: SGHRS and YFSETQ. V trimming: 0 bases; J trimming: 0 bases; junction bases outside the gene matches: 3.

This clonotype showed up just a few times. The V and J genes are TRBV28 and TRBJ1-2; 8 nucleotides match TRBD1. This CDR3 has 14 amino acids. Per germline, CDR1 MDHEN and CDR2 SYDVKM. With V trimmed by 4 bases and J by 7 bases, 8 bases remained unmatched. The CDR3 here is CASSSGQGLGGYTF. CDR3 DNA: TGTGCCAGCAGTTCTGGACAGGGCCTTGGTGGCTACACCTTC.

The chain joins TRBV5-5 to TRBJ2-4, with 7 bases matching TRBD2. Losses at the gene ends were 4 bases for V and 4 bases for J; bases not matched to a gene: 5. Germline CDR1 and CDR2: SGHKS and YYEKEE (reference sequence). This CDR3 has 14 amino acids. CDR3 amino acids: CASSTWTRKNIQYF. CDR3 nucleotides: TGTGCCAGCAGCACCTGGACTAGGAAAAACATTCAGTACTTC.

As DNA, the CDR3 is TGTGCCACCAGTGACAACAGGGAGGCGGGGGGCAATGAGCAGTTCTTC. This translates into CATSDNREAGGNEQFF. This chain connects TRBV24-1 to TRBJ2-1; 8 nucleotides line up with TRBD2. V lost 4 bases and J lost 6; bases outside the gene matches: 10. Germline CDR1 is KGHDR and CDR2 is SFDVKD. This CDR3 is 16 amino acids long.

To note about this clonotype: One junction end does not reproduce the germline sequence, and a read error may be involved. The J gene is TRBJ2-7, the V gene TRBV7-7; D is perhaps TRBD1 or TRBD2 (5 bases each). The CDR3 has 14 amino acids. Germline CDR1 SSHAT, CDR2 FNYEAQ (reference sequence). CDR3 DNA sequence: TGTGCTAGCAGCCCCTGGGACGGATCCTACGAGCAGTACTTC. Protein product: CASSPWDGSYEQYF. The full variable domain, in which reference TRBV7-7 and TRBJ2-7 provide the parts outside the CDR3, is GAGVSQSPRYKVTKRGQDVTLRCDPISSHATLYWYQQALGQGPEFLTYFNYEAQPDKSGLPSDRFSAERPEGSISTLTIQRTEQRDSAMYRCASSPWDGSYEQYFGPGTRLTVT.

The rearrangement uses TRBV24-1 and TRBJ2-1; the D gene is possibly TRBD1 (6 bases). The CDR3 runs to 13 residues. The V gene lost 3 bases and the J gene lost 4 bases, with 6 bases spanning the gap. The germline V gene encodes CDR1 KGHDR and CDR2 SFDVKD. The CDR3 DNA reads TGTGCCACCAGTGATGGACAGTACAATGAGCAGTTCTTC. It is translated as CATSDGQYNEQFF.

The CDR3 here is CASSLTVINSPLHF. Written as DNA, the CDR3 is TGTGCCAGCAGCCTGACAGTAATCAATTCACCCCTCCACTTT. The rearrangement links TRBV7-2 to TRBJ1-6; TRBD1 might be the D (5 bases). The germline V gene has CDR1 SGHTA and CDR2 FQGNSA. CDR3 length: 14 amino acids. The V end lost 5 bases, the J end lost 7 bases, and 12 bases lay between the germline ends.